This T cell receptor (beta chain) was captured by sequencing in a study of CD4 T cells in relation to SARS-CoV-2 and coronaviruses. Study-wide context: After less than eleven days of antigen culture, PBMC TCR beta CDR3s were sequenced.

Sorted naive or memory CD4+ cells met CEF peptides for 9 to 11 days. Naive and memory CD4+ T cells were cultured with CEF, then survey-sequenced. Clones were sequenced by immunoSEQ multiplex PCR, and TCRdb holds only the in-frame ones, with some missing. The repertoire has about 31,000 clones, about four fifths of them found once; the top ten carry around 3.1%. J gave up 4 bases and V 5 bases, and 6 bases lay outside the gene matches. The CDR3 consists of 15 residues. CDR1 SEHNR and CDR2 FQNEAQ come from the germline V gene (reference sequence). This clone occurred a few times. The antigen remains undetermined.

The receptor's source is an adult with COVID-19. The genes are TRBV7-9 and TRBJ2-5, with 11 bases identical to TRBD1. The specimen was memory CD4+ T cells from PBMCs, cultured in vitro. CDR3 protein: CASSPRTGGLETQYF. The CDR3 DNA is TGTGCCAGCAGCCCCCGGACAGGGGGCTTAGAGACCCAGTACTTC.